This passage covers 28 T cell receptor beta chains from one sample sequenced in a study of cytomegalovirus exposure and HLA in healthy donors. PCR involved 60 Vbeta and 13 Jbeta primers. Sequencing was performed with immunoSEQ multiplex PCR; in TCRdb, only in-frame clones are kept and a portion is missing. The sample records 200,000 to 250,000 clones, about 80% being singletons. Sequencing was carried out using PBMCs. The receptors were gathered from a girl aged 10 to 17 in good health and CMV-seronegative.

This sequence joins TRBV5-4 and TRBJ2-7, with TRBD1 matching 9 bases. Germline CDR1 and CDR2: SGHNT and YYREEE (reference sequence). The CDR3 has 14 amino acids. The ends lost 5 bases at V and 5 bases at J; junction bases unmatched: 8. The CDR3 region is CASSVQGAWDEQYF. In DNA form, the CDR3 reads TGTGCCAGCAGTGTACAGGGGGCCTGGGACGAGCAGTACTTC.

This clone showed up just a few times. The chain uses TRBV4-3 and TRBJ1-1; the match to TRBD1 covers 8 bases. V lost 1 base and J lost 5; bases outside the gene matches: 6. Germline values: CDR1 LGHNA, CDR2 YSLEER. This CDR3 is built from 15 residues. As DNA, the CDR3 is TGCGCCAGCAGCCAAGGGGACAGGAGAGTTACTGAAGCTTTCTTT. Its protein product is CASSQGDRRVTEAFF.

The CDR3 coding sequence is TGTGCCAGCAGTGAACGGGGGGAACTCCGTTCACCCCTCCACTTT. Encoded protein: CASSERGELRSPLHF. The chain employs TRBV25-1 and TRBJ1-6; possibly TRBD1 for D (5 bases). Germline lookup yields CDR1 MGHDK and CDR2 SYGVNS. This CDR3 is 15 amino acids long. Trimming took 2 bases from V and 9 from J, leaving 14 bases between them.

This clone was recorded only once. V and J are TRBV6-1 and TRBJ2-6; D gene uncertain. With 6 bases removed from V and 0 bases from J, the gap between germline ends came to 9 bases. The CDR3 is made up of 15 amino acids. CDR1 MNHNS and CDR2 SASEGT come from the germline V gene. In nucleotides, the CDR3 is TGTGCCAGCAGCCTAACAGACTCTGGGGCCAACGTCCTGACTTTC. The encoded protein is CASSLTDSGANVLTF.

V usage is TRBV27 and J usage is TRBJ2-5, with D possibly matching TRBD2 (6 bases). V was pared by 6 bases and J by 4 bases, with 12 bases between. This CDR3 has 13 residues. The V gene's germline CDR1 is MNHEY and CDR2 SMNVEV (reference sequence). The CDR3 sequence is CASSPLGGETQYF. CDR3 DNA: TGTGCCAGCAGCCCTTTGGGGGGAGAGACCCAGTACTTC.

V gene TRBV7-9 combines with J gene TRBJ2-1, with 9 bases matching TRBD1. The J segment lost 0 bases and the V segment lost 5 bases, leaving 11 bases of the junction unmatched. The V gene's germline CDR1 is SEHNR and CDR2 FQNEAQ (reference sequence). The CDR3 length is 18 residues. The CDR3 sequence: CASSTTGGIGSSYNEQFF. In DNA, the CDR3 is TGTGCCAGCAGCACCACAGGGGGCATCGGTAGCTCCTACAATGAGCAGTTCTTC.

The chain employs TRBV7-9 and TRBJ1-1, with 8 nucleotides matching TRBD1. Germline V lookup: CDR1 SEHNR, CDR2 FQNEAQ (reference sequence). The CDR3 totals 15 residues. The V segment lost 4 bases and the J segment 1 base; nucleotides outside the gene matches: 5. The CDR3 DNA reads as TGTGCCAGCAGCTCGTTCCAGGGGGCGAACACTGAAGCTTTCTTT. It is translated as CASSSFQGANTEAFF.

This chain joins TRBV5-1 and TRBJ1-5; TRBD1 agrees at 10 bases. CDR1 SGHRS and CDR2 YFSETQ come from the germline V gene. CDR3 length: 16 residues. Germline trimming cut 4 bases from V and 5 bases from J; bases unmatched to any gene: 9. The chain's CDR3 is CASSPGTGVRYQPQHF. The CDR3 coding sequence is TGCGCCAGCAGCCCTGGGACAGGGGTGAGGTATCAGCCCCAGCATTTT. Drawing the rest from reference TRBV5-1 and TRBJ1-5, the complete variable domain is KAGVTQTPRYLIKTRGQQVTLSCSPISGHRSVSWYQQTPGQGLQFLFEYFSETQRNKGNFPGRFSGRQFSNSRSEMNVSTLELGDSALYLCASSPGTGVRYQPQHFGDGTRLSIL.

The chain joins TRBV28 to TRBJ1-3, with TRBD1 matching 10 bases. V was clipped by 8 bases and J by 2 bases; unmatched bases: 3. The CDR3 runs to 14 residues. Germline CDR1 MDHEN, CDR2 SYDVKM. CDR3: CASGGTGAGNTIYF. The DNA of the CDR3 is TGTGCCAGCGGAGGGACAGGGGCTGGAAACACCATATATTTT.

The chain uses TRBV19 and TRBJ2-3, with TRBD2 identical over 8 bases. With 4 bases clipped from V and 5 bases from J, the junction kept 5 bases outside the gene matches. CDR1 and CDR2 (germline): LNHDA, SQIVND (reference sequence). CDR3 size: 14 residues. The CDR3 DNA follows: TGTGCCAGTAGTACAGCGGGAGACGGAGATACGCAGTATTTT. It translates to CASSTAGDGDTQYF.

This clone is a singleton in its sample. V and J are TRBV7-2 and TRBJ2-7; TRBD1 matches 8 bases. Germline CDR1 reads SGHTA; CDR2 reads FQGNSA. CDR3 length: 17 amino acids. The V gene end was trimmed by 1 base and the J gene end by 4 bases; junction bases not matched to a gene: 12. CDR3: CASSLVPPGTGGYEQYF. The CDR3 bases are TGTGCCAGCAGCTTAGTGCCTCCCGGAACAGGGGGGTACGAGCAGTACTTC.

The chain recombines TRBV6-1 with TRBJ1-1; D is unresolved. CDR1 and CDR2 (germline): MNHNS, SASEGT. The CDR3 extends over 15 amino acids. The ends were cut back, 8 bases at V and 4 bases at J, with 20 bases in the middle. The CDR3 is CASSHEGSLGTEAFF. The CDR3 DNA follows: TGTGCCAGCTCCCATGAGGGTAGCTTAGGCACTGAAGCTTTCTTT.

This sequence joins TRBV7-6 and TRBJ2-7; 9 bases are a match to TRBD2. Trimming removed 4 bases from V and 10 bases from J; junction bases left unmatched: 14. Germline values: CDR1 SGHVS, CDR2 FNYEAQ. The CDR3 sequence is 15 residues long. The CDR3 region is CASSSEGTSRGGQYF. The DNA for the CDR3 is TGTGCCAGCAGCTCAGAGGGGACTAGCCGCGGGGGACAGTACTTC.

This chain uses TRBV28 with TRBJ1-1, with D hard to call. This CDR3 region has 12 residues. V was trimmed by 3 bases and J by 7 bases, leaving 9 bases between them. Germline CDR1 reads MDHEN; CDR2 reads SYDVKM. The chain's CDR3 is CASSLMFGEAFF. In DNA form, the CDR3 reads TGTGCCAGCAGTTTGATGTTCGGTGAAGCTTTCTTT.

The rearrangement links TRBV6-1 to TRBJ1-2, with 7 bases that match TRBD1. The CDR3 spans 15 residues. V shed 1 base and J 3 bases; nucleotides not matched to a gene: 5. Germline assignment: CDR1 MNHNS and CDR2 SASEGT. The CDR3: CASSEEAGGHYGYTF. The CDR3 coding sequence is TGTGCCAGCAGTGAAGAGGCAGGGGGTCACTATGGCTACACCTTC.

The chain has TRBV2 and TRBJ2-7; TRBD1 is a possible D gene (6 bases). The V gene's germline CDR1 is SNHLY and CDR2 FYNNEI. The CDR3 runs 13 residues. V lost 6 bases to trimming and J lost 2 bases, with 11 bases between them. CDR3 region: CASSWTETYEQYF. CDR3 nucleotide sequence: TGTGCCAGCAGCTGGACAGAAACCTACGAGCAGTACTTC.

The V and J genes are TRBV2 and TRBJ1-5, with 7 bases fitting TRBD1. The ends lost 5 bases at V and 1 base at J; junction bases unmatched: 5. Germline CDR1 is SNHLY and CDR2 is FYNNEI. The CDR3 has 15 amino acids. This CDR3 reads CASSFQGGSNQPQHF. In DNA, the CDR3 is TGTGCCAGCAGTTTTCAGGGGGGAAGCAATCAGCCCCAGCATTTT.

V is TRBV7-9 and J is TRBJ1-2, with no clear D. Germline CDR1 and CDR2: SEHNR and FQNEAQ (reference sequence). V was cut by 5 bases and J by 5 bases, with 12 bases left in between. The CDR3 is 13 residues long. CDR3 amino acids: CASSDTASYGYTF. The CDR3 DNA reads TGTGCCAGCAGCGACACTGCGAGTTATGGCTACACCTTC.

This chain links TRBV28 with TRBJ1-1; no clear D gene. Germline loops: CDR1 MDHEN, CDR2 SYDVKM. CDR3 size: 14 residues. Trimming took 2 bases from V and 0 from J, leaving 7 bases between them. Here the CDR3 DNA reads TGTGCCAGCAGTTTACTAAAGTTGAACACTGAAGCTTTCTTT. This sequence encodes CASSLLKLNTEAFF. The full variable domain, with the rest looked up from reference TRBV28 and TRBJ1-1, is DVKVTQSSRYLVKRTGEKVFLECVQDMDHENMFWYRQDPGLGLRLIYFSYDVKMKEKGDIPEGYSVSREKKERFSLILESASTNQTSMYLCASSLLKLNTEAFFGQGTRLTVV.

The gene calls are TRBV28 and TRBJ1-2; D remains ambiguous. Deletions cut 10 bases from V and 4 bases from J, with 10 bases between. Germline loops: CDR1 MDHEN, CDR2 SYDVKM. The length of the CDR3 is 11 residues. The CDR3 here is CATNNFYGYTF. The CDR3 DNA follows: TGTGCCACCAACAATTTCTATGGCTACACCTTC.

The CDR3 protein is CASSEKGTSGTDTQYF. CDR3 sequence (DNA): TGTGCCAGCAGTGAAAAGGGGACTAGCGGCACAGATACGCAGTATTTT. This chain connects TRBV6-4 to TRBJ2-3; 10 bases match TRBD2. The CDR3 length is 16 residues. CDR1 and CDR2 (germline): MRHNA, SNTAGT. V lost 3 bases, J lost 1 base, and 4 bases stayed unmatched.

The chain has TRBV27 and TRBJ2-7; 9 bases map to TRBD1. The CDR3 is 14 residues long. V lost 5 bases and J lost 5; bases outside the gene matches: 7. Germline V gene data show CDR1 as MNHEY and CDR2 as SMNVEV (reference sequence). The CDR3 DNA follows: TGTGCCAGCAGTGCTACAGGGGGCATTGACGAGCAGTACTTC. This codes for CASSATGGIDEQYF.

This sequence joins TRBV4-2 and TRBJ1-2, with a tentative D call TRBD1 (5 bases). The ends were cut back, 0 bases at V and 2 bases at J, with 16 bases in the middle. Germline V gene lookup returns CDR1 LGHNA and CDR2 YNFKEQ. The CDR3 extends over 17 amino acids. CDR3 sequence (DNA): TGTGCCAGCAGCCAAGAAGCGTTGGGGCAACTAAACTATGGCTACACCTTC. Translating it yields CASSQEALGQLNYGYTF.

The chain couples TRBV11-2 to TRBJ2-1; 9 bases line up with TRBD2. This CDR3 is 16 amino acids long. The V and J ends lost 3 bases and 4 bases, in that order; junction bases with no gene match: 7. CDR1 is SGHAT and CDR2 is FQNNGV in the germline V gene. The CDR3, as DNA: TGTGCCAGCAGCTTCGTTCTAGCGGGGCTTTACAATGAGCAGTTCTTC. Translated: CASSFVLAGLYNEQFF.

The chain is built from TRBV25-1 and TRBJ2-5; 12 nucleotides match TRBD2. The trim removed 3 bases at V and 2 bases at J, leaving 4 bases unmatched. In germline, CDR1 is MGHDK, CDR2 SYGVNS. CDR3 length equals 16 residues. The CDR3 DNA sequence: TGTGCCAGCAGTGATAAGGGACTAGCGGGTCAAGAGACCCAGTACTTC. The encoded protein is CASSDKGLAGQETQYF.

The rearrangement joins TRBV29-1 to TRBJ1-2, with TRBD1 matching over 9 bases. The V gene end was trimmed by 3 bases and the J gene end by 1 base; junction bases not matched to a gene: 6. The CDR3 length is 15 residues. Per germline, CDR1 SQVTM and CDR2 ANQGSEA. The CDR3 loop reads CSVEDRGEGNYGYTF. CDR3 nucleotide sequence: TGCAGCGTTGAGGACAGGGGAGAGGGTAACTATGGCTACACCTTC.

The chain uses TRBV7-3 and TRBJ2-1; D perhaps matches TRBD2 (6 bases). Germline CDR1 reads SGHTA; CDR2 reads FQGTGA. V lost 2 bases, J lost 0 bases, and 8 bases lay in between. CDR3 length: 15 residues. The chain's CDR3 is CASSLQGLSYNEQFF. The CDR3 nucleotides read TGTGCCAGCAGCTTACAGGGACTCTCCTACAATGAGCAGTTCTTC.

The rearrangement uses TRBV19 and TRBJ2-1; TRBD2 matches 11 bases. Trimming took 3 bases from V and 8 from J; bases not matched to a gene: 6. The CDR3 contains 15 residues. Germline V gives CDR1 LNHDA, CDR2 SQIVND (reference sequence). The CDR3 loop is CASSIRTSGSYEQFF. CDR3 nucleotide sequence: TGTGCCAGTAGTATCCGAACTAGCGGGAGCTATGAGCAGTTCTTC.